The present T cell receptor (beta chain) was sequenced within a study of shared clonotypes between healthy human individuals (dated by TCRdb to 2019 to 2021). Context from the whole study: A couple of women and a few men aged 18 to 49 years were included in the cohort. For each donor, CD4 naive and CD4 memory were each given three plates, CD8 naive was given two plates, and CD8 memory was given one plate. To estimate repertoire size and how much clonotype sharing occurs between individuals, the study deeply sequenced the blood TCR repertoires of 4 to 6 healthy adults. To increase sequencing depth and limit assay-specific biases, TCR repertoire library preparation and sequencing were carried out by different laboratories using diverse techniques. Leukapheresis yielded between about 0.85 and 10 billion PBMCs per donor. The paper's findings and limits, for the study overall: Only blood was sampled, and tissue TCR repertoires likely differ from those in blood. Incomplete sequencing was indicated by rarefaction of sorted-subset datasets, despite the large sequencing depth. Based on pairwise subsampling, the degree of clonotype sharing among donors was expected to be affected by sequencing depth. Because the study included only a small number of donors, the genetic and exposure-history diversity represented was limited. Clonotypes shared by all four sorted-subset donors showed higher generation probabilities than non-shared clonotypes. When several donors were compared, the shared fraction of clonotypes was around 5.1% for naive CD4, 3.5% for naive CD8, 2% to 2.5% for memory CD4, and 0.35% to 0.4% for memory CD8. Naive subsets generally had larger estimated clonotype richness than memory subsets.

As to this clone: Its antigen is still unknown. Qualities for individual bases were not recorded, and no much larger clone is one base off.

TCR CDR3 regions were amplified from genomic DNA by multiplex PCR using the deep immunoSEQ assay. Extracted genomic DNA from each cell subset was spread evenly across all wells of several immunoSEQ 96-well plates, with each plate serving as a replicate. For sorted subsets, around 200 ng genomic DNA, equal to 30,000 to 35,000 T cell genomes, was loaded into each replicate PCR. Purified libraries were quantified with a Qubit 3.0 fluorometer, sized on a Bioanalyzer 2100, and re-quantified with the KAPA Library Quantification kit. Each immunoSEQ 96-well plate was sequenced on its own single-read 150-cycle Illumina NextSeq 550 flow cell. Per the source publication's procedure: Because only junctional sequences without quality scores were contained in the immunoSEQ output, filtering matching that applied to full-length reads could not be performed. To assign V/J genes and CDR3, sequences were annotated against IMGT germline references using PyIR, a Python wrapper for IgBLAST v1.9. Any read was removed if the V/J assignment was weak (E-value above 1e-6), the CDR3 was missing, or the read contained stop codons, out-of-frame junctions, or ambiguous translated residues. V3J clonotypes were defined as sequences sharing the same inferred V gene, J gene, and CDR3 amino acid sequence. Percentage overlap between repertoires was calculated by dividing the number of shared unique clonotypes by the size of the smaller repertoire. Richness of each repertoire was evaluated using RTK rarefaction, the Chao1 estimator, and Recon v2.1 estimates of unobserved clonotypes. Generation probabilities for all TCRbeta clonotypes obtained by the gDNA method from a handful of donors were computed using OLGA. The source is immuneACCESS, and TCRdb retained only in-frame sequences with V and J called. Part of the clones is not carried over; for the studies checked, unresolved V genes explain less than half of this, and the remainder is unexplained. Clone size and the V and J calls come from that table; the DNA yielded D and trimming. For this sample the table gives 2,500,000 or so clones, of which over 85% were detected only once. About 0.13% of the sample is held by the ten biggest clonotypes.

Donors were healthy HIV-negative adults with no recently reported acute infections or vaccinations. Only Caucasian adults living in Nashville, Tennessee, USA were represented among the donors. CD4+ T cells were enriched by magnetic negative selection, after which naive cells were positively selected on CD45RA and the negative fraction was taken as the memory subset. Blood was obtained by leukapheresis, after which PBMCs were separated by Ficoll-Histopaque density gradient centrifugation and cryopreserved in liquid nitrogen vapor phase. Purity and quantity of every magnetically sorted T cell population were checked by analytical flow cytometry. Genomic DNA was isolated from each sorted fraction and quantified by UV absorbance on a Nanodrop 2000c. Sequences were obtained from naive CD4+ T cells sorted from blood. In the paper's terms, the cell subset or site label means: CD45RA+ positively selected. The source of this sequence is a young man in good health.

The DNA is TGTGCCAGCAGGGGGGACGGGGGCCCCTACAATGAGCAGTTCTTC. Translated, it reads CASRGDGGPYNEQFF. This receptor chain uses TRBV2 and TRBJ2-1; the D gene cannot be resolved beyond TRBD1 or TRBD2, each matching 6 bases. The CDR3 holds 15 amino acids from the cysteine to the phenylalanine. CDR3 DNA only is kept here, 45 bases in frame from base 1. Per the germline V gene, SNHLY is the CDR1 and FYNNEI is the CDR2. The junction carries 14 bases between V and J, which are trimmed by 6 bases and 2 bases respectively.